This T cell receptor (beta chain) was sequenced in a study of blood T cell repertoires in COVID-19. Study as a whole: Samples of COVID-19 (acute and convalescent) were obtained from the United States, Italy and Spain. Nucleic acid was either cDNA or gDNA, and it came from T cells, B-cell-depleted T cells, or PBMCs.

This clone was seen repeatedly, ten times or more. Patients of the Seattle cohort, enrolled during active infection, were followed longitudinally. CDR1 and CDR2 (germline): SGHRS, YFSETQ. V lost 0 bases and J lost 2; bases outside the gene matches: 6. The CDR3 sequence is 16 residues long. Study processing details: Estimates of nucleated cell counts were drawn from the amplification of reference gene primers. Profiled with immunoSEQ multiplex PCR; TCRdb holds only in-frame clones, not every one. The V and J calls and clone size were taken over from that table, and D and trimming were inferred from the DNA. The table lists roughly 440,000 clones, about 87% of them singletons.

Sequencing input: peripheral blood. This TCR was recovered from a woman aged 50 to 60 with COVID-19, enrolled during active disease. J is TRBJ2-3 and V is TRBV5-1; TRBD1 matches 7 bases. The CDR3 protein is CASSLVGTDNTDTQYF. CDR3 in DNA: TGCGCCAGCAGCTTGGTTGGGACAGATAACACAGATACGCAGTATTTT.